One T cell receptor beta chain is described in this entry. Its antigen is currently unknown. The sample belongs to a study of blood T cells in healthy people across ages. Study results and caveats: Diversity estimated from one million T cells was considered an underestimate. Aged donors had fewer naive CD4+ cells and lower diversity than long-lived donors.

Primed by a sample-barcoded 5' primer and a J-beta primer mix, a second PCR proceeded for 7 to 11 cycles. Every cDNA molecule carried a tag from a template-switch adaptor bearing 12 random nucleotides. MiXCR was run by TCRdb on the 5' RACE reads, yielding one entry per CDR3 protein. The sample has around 990,000 distinct CDR3 sequences, 35% to 45% seen once. In germline, CDR1 is DFQATT, CDR2 SNEGSKA (reference sequence). The germline V and J ends were trimmed by 6 bases and 4 bases, with 21 bases remaining between them. This CDR3 comprises 15 residues. This sequence joins TRBV20-1 and TRBJ2-5; D gene unclear. What was sequenced was blood. The sequence came from a man aged 18-30 years in good health. The CDR3 coding sequence is TGCAGTGCGCCTATCATGGGTGGCCAACCAGAGACCCAGTACTTC. Its translation is CSAPIMGGQPETQYF.